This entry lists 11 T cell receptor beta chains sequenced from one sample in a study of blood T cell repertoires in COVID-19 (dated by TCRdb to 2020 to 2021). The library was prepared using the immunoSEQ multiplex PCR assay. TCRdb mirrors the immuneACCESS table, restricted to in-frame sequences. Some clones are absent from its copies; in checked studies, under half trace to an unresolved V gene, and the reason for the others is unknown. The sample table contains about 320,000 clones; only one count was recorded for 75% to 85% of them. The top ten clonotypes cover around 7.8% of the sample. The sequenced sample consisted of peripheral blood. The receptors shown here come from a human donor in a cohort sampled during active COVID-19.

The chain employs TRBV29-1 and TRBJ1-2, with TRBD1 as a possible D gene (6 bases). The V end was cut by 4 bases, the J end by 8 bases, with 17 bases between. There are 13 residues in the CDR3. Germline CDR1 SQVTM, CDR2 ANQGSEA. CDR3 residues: CSVGPTGLNGYTF. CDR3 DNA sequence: TGCAGCGTTGGCCCTACAGGGCTCAACGGCTACACCTTC.

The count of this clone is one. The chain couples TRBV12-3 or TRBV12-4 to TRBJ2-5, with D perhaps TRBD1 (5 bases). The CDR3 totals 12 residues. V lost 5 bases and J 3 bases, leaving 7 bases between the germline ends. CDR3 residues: CASSAREETQYF. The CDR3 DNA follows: TGTGCCAGCAGTGCCAGGGAAGAGACCCAGTACTTC.

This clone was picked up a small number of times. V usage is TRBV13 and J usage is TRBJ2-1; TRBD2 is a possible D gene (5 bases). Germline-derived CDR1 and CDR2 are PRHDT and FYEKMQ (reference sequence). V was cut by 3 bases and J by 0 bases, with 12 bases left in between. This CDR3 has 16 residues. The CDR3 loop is CASSFTRGGSYNEQFF. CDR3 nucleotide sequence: TGTGCCAGCAGCTTCACCCGGGGTGGCTCCTACAATGAGCAGTTCTTC.

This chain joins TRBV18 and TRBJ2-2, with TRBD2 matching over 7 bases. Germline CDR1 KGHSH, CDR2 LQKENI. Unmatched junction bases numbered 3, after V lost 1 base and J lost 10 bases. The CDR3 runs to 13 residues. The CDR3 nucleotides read TGTGCCAGCTCACCACGAGGGAGGGAGGAGCTGTTTTTT. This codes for CASSPRGREELFF. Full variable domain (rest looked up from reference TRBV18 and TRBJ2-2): NAGVMQNPRHLVRRRGQEARLRCSPMKGHSHVYWYRQLPEEGLKFMVYLQKENIIDESGMPKERFSAEFPKEGPSILRIQQVVRGDSAAYFCASSPRGREELFFGEGSRLTVL.

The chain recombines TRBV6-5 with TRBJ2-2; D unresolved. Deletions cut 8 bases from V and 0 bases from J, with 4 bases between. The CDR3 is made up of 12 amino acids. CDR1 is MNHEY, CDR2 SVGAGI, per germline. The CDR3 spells CASRANTGELFF. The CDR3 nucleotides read TGTGCCAGCCGGGCGAACACCGGGGAGCTGTTTTTT.

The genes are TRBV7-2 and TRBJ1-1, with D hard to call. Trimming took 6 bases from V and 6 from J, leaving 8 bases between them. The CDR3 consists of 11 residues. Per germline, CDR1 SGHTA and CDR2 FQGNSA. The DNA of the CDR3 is TGTGCCAGCAGTCTCCTCTCTGAAGCTTTCTTT. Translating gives CASSLLSEAFF.

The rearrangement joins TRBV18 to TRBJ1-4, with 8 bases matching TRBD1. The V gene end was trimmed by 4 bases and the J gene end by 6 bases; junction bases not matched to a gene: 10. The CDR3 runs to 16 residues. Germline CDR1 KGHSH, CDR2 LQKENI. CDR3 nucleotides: TGTGCCAGCTCACGAAGCCAGGGGGCTGTATATGAAAAACTGTTTTTT. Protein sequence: CASSRSQGAVYEKLFF. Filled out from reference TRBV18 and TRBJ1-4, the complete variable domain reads NAGVMQNPRHLVRRRGQEARLRCSPMKGHSHVYWYRQLPEEGLKFMVYLQKENIIDESGMPKERFSAEFPKEGPSILRIQQVVRGDSAAYFCASSRSQGAVYEKLFFGSGTQLSVL.

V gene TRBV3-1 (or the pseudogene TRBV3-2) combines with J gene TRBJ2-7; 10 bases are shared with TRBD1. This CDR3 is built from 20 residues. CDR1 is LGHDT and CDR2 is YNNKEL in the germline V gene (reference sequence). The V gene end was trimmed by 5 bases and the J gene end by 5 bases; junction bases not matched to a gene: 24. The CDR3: CASSTREPPRQGAIRHEQYF. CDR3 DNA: TGTGCCAGCAGCACACGAGAACCCCCGAGACAGGGGGCGATTCGGCACGAGCAGTACTTC.

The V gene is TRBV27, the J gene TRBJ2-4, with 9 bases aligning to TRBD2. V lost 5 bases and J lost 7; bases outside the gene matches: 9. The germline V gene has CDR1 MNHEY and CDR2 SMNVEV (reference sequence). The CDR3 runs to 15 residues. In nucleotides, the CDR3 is TGTGCCAGCAGTCGCGGGGGGGCCTCGGCGAACATTCAGTACTTC. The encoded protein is CASSRGGASANIQYF.

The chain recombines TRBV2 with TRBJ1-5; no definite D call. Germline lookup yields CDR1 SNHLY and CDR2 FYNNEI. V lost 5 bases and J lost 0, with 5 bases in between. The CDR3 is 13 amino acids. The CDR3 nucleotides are TGTGCCAGCAGTCAGGATAGCAATCAGCCCCAGCATTTT. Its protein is CASSQDSNQPQHF.

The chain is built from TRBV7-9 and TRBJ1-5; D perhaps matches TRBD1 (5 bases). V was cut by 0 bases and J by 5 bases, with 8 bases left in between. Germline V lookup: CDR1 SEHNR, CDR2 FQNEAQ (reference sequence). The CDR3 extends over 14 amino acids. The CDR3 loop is CASSLATGDQPQHF. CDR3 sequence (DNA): TGTGCCAGCAGCTTAGCTACAGGTGATCAGCCCCAGCATTTT.